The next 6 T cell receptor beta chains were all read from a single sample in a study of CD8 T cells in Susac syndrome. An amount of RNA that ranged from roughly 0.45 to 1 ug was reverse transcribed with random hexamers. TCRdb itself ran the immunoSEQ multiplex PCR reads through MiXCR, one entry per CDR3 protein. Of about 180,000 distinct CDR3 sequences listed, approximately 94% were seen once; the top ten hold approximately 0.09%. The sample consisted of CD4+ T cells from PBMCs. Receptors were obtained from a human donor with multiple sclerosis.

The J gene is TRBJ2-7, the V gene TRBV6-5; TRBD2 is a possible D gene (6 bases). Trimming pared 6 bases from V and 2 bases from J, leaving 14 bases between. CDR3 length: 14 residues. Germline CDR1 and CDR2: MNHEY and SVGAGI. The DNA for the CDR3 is TGTGCCAGCAGCCGCCCCGGAGGGACCTACGAGCAGTACTTC. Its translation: CASSRPGGTYEQYF.

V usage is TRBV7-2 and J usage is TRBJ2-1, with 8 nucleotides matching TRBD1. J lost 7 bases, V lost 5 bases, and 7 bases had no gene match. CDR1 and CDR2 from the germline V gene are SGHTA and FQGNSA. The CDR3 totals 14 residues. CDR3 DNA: TGTGCCAGCAGCCGTCGACAGGGGTTGAATGAGCAGTTCTTC. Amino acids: CASSRRQGLNEQFF.

The CDR3 loop is CASSFLVIGNYGYTF. The CDR3 coding sequence is TGTGCCAGCAGCTTTCTTGTCATAGGGAACTATGGCTACACCTTC. The chain carries TRBV5-6 and TRBJ1-2; D is uncertain. The CDR3 spans 15 residues. In germline, CDR1 is SGHDT, CDR2 YYEEEE. Trimming took off 2 bases at V and 2 bases at J, with 13 bases between the two ends.

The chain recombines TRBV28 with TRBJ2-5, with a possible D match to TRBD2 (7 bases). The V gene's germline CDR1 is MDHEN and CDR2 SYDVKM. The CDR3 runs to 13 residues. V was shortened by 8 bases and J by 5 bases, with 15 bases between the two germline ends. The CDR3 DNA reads TGTGCCAGCTGCCGGGGGGCAAGGGAGACCCAGTACTTC. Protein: CASCRGARETQYF.

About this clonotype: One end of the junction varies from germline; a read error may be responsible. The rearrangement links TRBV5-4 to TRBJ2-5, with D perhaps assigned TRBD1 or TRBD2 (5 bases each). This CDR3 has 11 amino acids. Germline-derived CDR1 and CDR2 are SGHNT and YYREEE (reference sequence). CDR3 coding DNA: TGTGCCAGCAGCTTGGGTGGGGGATTACACTTC. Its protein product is CASSLGGGLHF.

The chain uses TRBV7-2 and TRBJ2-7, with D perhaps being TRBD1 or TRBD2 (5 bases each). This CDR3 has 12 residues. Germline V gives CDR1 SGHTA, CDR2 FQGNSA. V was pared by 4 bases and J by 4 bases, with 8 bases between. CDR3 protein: CASSWGPYEQYF. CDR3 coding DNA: TGTGCCAGCAGCTGGGGACCTTACGAGCAGTACTTC.